A single sample is the source of the 10 T cell receptor beta chains below, sequenced in a study of blood T cells in healthy people across ages. Combining a sample-barcoded 5' primer with a J-beta primer mix, a second PCR ran for about 7 to 11 cycles. Each CDR3 protein is one row after TCRdb ran MiXCR on the 5' RACE reads. Among around 1,900,000 distinct CDR3 sequences listed, about two fifths were seen once. Sequencing input: blood. The receptors were gathered from a human donor in good health.

The chain has TRBV3-1 and TRBJ2-5, with 10 nucleotides matching TRBD1. The trim removed 5 bases at V and 3 bases at J, leaving 6 bases unmatched. This CDR3 contains 15 residues. The germline V gene has CDR1 LGHDT and CDR2 YNNKEL (reference sequence). This CDR3 is CASSELGTGEETQYF. The DNA for the CDR3 is TGTGCCAGCAGCGAACTAGGGACAGGGGAAGAGACCCAGTACTTC.

This clonotype came up a few times. The chain joins TRBV18 to TRBJ1-2; no definite D call. Between the trimmed V and J ends, which lost 2 bases and 4 bases, there was a span of 8 bases. This CDR3 is built from 13 residues. Germline-derived CDR1 and CDR2 are KGHSH and LQKENI. This CDR3 reads CASSPNSIYGYTF. The DNA for the CDR3 is TGTGCCAGCTCACCAAACTCAATCTATGGCTACACCTTC.

Turning to this clonotype: One junction end does not reproduce the germline sequence, and a read error may be involved. This chain connects TRBV25-1 to TRBJ1-2; D gene ambiguous. The CDR3 loop spans 16 amino acids. In germline, CDR1 is MGHDK, CDR2 SYGVNS. Here the CDR3 DNA reads TGTGCCAGCAGCCAAGGAGATGTGTTGAGTAACCATGGCTACACCTTC. It codes for CASSQGDVLSNHGYTF.

The CDR3 region is CASSYGIELYYGYTF. The CDR3 bases are TGTGCCAGCAGTTACGGAATAGAACTCTACTATGGCTACACCTTC. The chain links TRBV6-2 or TRBV6-3 to TRBJ1-2; D unresolved. The germline CDR1 and CDR2 sequences are MNHEY and SVGEGT. Trimming pared 2 bases from V and 3 bases from J, leaving 13 bases between. CDR3 length: 15 residues.

This clonotype was counted once. Relative to the germline gene, one junction end is altered; a read error may explain this. The chain employs TRBV28 and TRBJ2-3, with 11 bases aligning to TRBD1. The length of the CDR3 is 16 residues. The germline V gene has CDR1 MDHEN and CDR2 SYDVKM. The DNA for the CDR3 is TGCGCCAGCAGTCTCCGGGACAGGGGGTTCACAGATACGCAGTATTTT. Protein sequence: CASSLRDRGFTDTQYF.

The chain is built from TRBV20-1 and TRBJ2-7; TRBD2 agrees at 9 bases. The DNA end is a closer match to TRBJ2-5, so the J assignment may be wrong. This CDR3 has 13 amino acids. The germline V gene encodes CDR1 DFQATT and CDR2 SNEGSKA (reference sequence). This CDR3 reads CSAVLAGKETQYF. CDR3 sequence (DNA): TGCAGTGCCGTACTAGCGGGTAAAGAGACCCAGTACTTC.

This clonotype came up a few times. The chain joins TRBV6-4 to TRBJ2-3; 12 bases match TRBD2. CDR3 length: 15 amino acids. Germline V gives CDR1 MRHNA, CDR2 SNTAGT. Trimming cost V 7 bases and J 5 bases; bases outside gene matches: 7. CDR3 coding DNA: TGTGCCAGCAAGAGGACTAGCGGGGCAGGAGATACGCAGTATTTT. Its translation is CASKRTSGAGDTQYF.

The chain carries TRBV4-2 and TRBJ2-7, with D possibly TRBD1 on 6 matching bases. Trimming took off 1 base at V and 0 bases at J, with 13 bases between the two ends. Germline CDR1 is LGHNA and CDR2 is YNFKEQ. The CDR3 length is 16 residues. CDR3 DNA sequence: TGTGCCAGCAGCCAAGGAAGGCAGGGGATCTCCTACGAGCAGTACTTC. Amino acids: CASSQGRQGISYEQYF.

The DNA for the CDR3 is TGTGCCAGCAGTTTTTTACAGTCCACGATTAGCAATCAGCCCCAGCATTTT. Protein sequence: CASSFLQSTISNQPQHF. This chain connects TRBV12-3 or TRBV12-4 to TRBJ1-5; no clear D. This CDR3 contains 17 residues. With 3 bases removed from V and 0 bases from J, the gap between germline ends came to 15 bases.

This clonotype was counted a single time. The V gene is TRBV7-8, the J gene TRBJ2-1; 9 bases map to TRBD2. The CDR3 is made up of 14 amino acids. Germline V gene sequence: CDR1 SGHVS, CDR2 FQNEAQ. Losses at the gene ends were 4 bases for V and 5 bases for J; bases not matched to a gene: 3. The CDR3 is CASSSRGGNNEQFF. The CDR3 DNA reads TGTGCCAGCAGCTCGCGGGGGGGGAACAATGAGCAGTTCTTC. The full variable domain, completed using reference TRBV7-8 and TRBJ2-1, is GAGVSQSPRYKVAKRGQDVALRCDPISGHVSLFWYQQALGQGPEFLTYFQNEAQLDKSGLPSDRFFAERPEGSVSTLKIQRTQQEDSAVYLCASSSRGGNNEQFFGPGTRLTVL.